This TCR beta chain was identified during a study of CD8+ T cells in alopecia areata. Study observations and caveats: Tofacitinib significantly decreased scalp clonality and expanded CD8+ clones among top 100. Lesional scalp, especially alopecia totalis/universalis, showed higher clonality than normal scalp.

This clone was detected only once. Its antigen is currently unknown. Other DNA sequences in the sample encode the same CDR3. Extracted RNA was reverse transcribed into cDNA, the sequencing template. Here immunoSEQ multiplex PCR was the method, and the copy in TCRdb shows in-frame clones only, minus some. The repertoire holds under 150,000 clones, with 80% to 90% as singletons. Treatment noted: oral pan-JAK inhibitor, 5-10 mg twice daily. Sorting of PBMCs yielded the CD4+ and CD8+ T cells. CDR1 and CDR2 (germline): MNHEY, SMNVEV (reference sequence). The CDR3 runs 12 residues. Trimming cost V 7 bases and J 0 bases, with 6 bases left between them.

Here the sequenced sample was CD8+ T cells sorted from blood, taken at week 4, from a patient treated with tofacitinib. This chain links TRBV27 with TRBJ1-1, with D unresolved. The source is a human donor with alopecia areata. The CDR3 DNA is TGTGCCAGCACGGACTTGAACACTGAAGCTTTCTTT. This codes for CASTDLNTEAFF.